One sample yielded the 27 T cell receptor beta chains listed below, sequenced in a study of cytomegalovirus exposure and HLA in healthy donors. Libraries were prepared by immunoSEQ multiplex PCR; TCRdb keeps only in-frame clonotypes and omits some of them. The sample has around 200,000 clones, 88% seen once. The sample taken for sequencing was PBMCs. The receptors here all came from a woman under 30 in good health and CMV-seronegative.

In this sample, this clone turned up a few times. The chain uses TRBV5-1 and TRBJ1-2, with unresolved D. Trimming shortened V by 3 bases and J by 8 bases, and 14 bases separated the two germline ends. Germline-derived CDR1 and CDR2 are SGHRS and YFSETQ. The CDR3 has 13 amino acids. The CDR3 reads CASSSTGTWGYTF. In DNA form, the CDR3 reads TGCGCCAGCAGCTCGACGGGTACTTGGGGCTACACCTTC. The complete variable domain, with remaining parts taken from reference TRBV5-1 and TRBJ1-2, reads KAGVTQTPRYLIKTRGQQVTLSCSPISGHRSVSWYQQTPGQGLQFLFEYFSETQRNKGNFPGRFSGRQFSNSRSEMNVSTLELGDSALYLCASSSTGTWGYTFGSGTRLTVV.

V usage is TRBV10-2 and J usage is TRBJ1-1, with TRBD1 as a possible D gene (6 bases). Between the trimmed V and J ends, which lost 2 bases and 0 bases, there was a span of 13 bases. CDR3 length equals 16 residues. Germline-derived CDR1 and CDR2 are WSHSY and SAAADI. The CDR3 loop is CASSEGGGAMNTEAFF. The CDR3 coding sequence is TGCGCCAGCAGTGAGGGAGGGGGGGCCATGAACACTGAAGCTTTCTTT.

This chain connects TRBV10-1 to TRBJ1-1, with a weak D call TRBD1 (5 bases). The CDR3 has 16 residues. V dropped 0 bases and J dropped 5 bases, with 16 bases sitting between them. Germline V gene lookup returns CDR1 WNHNN and CDR2 SYGVQD (reference sequence). The CDR3 DNA is TGCGCCAGCAGTGAGTCGAAAGTCGGCAGGGTAACTGAAGCTTTCTTT. This translates into CASSESKVGRVTEAFF.

V and J are TRBV5-6 and TRBJ2-3; 7 bases match TRBD2. The V segment lost 4 bases and the J segment 3 bases; nucleotides outside the gene matches: 5. CDR1 SGHDT and CDR2 YYEEEE come from the germline V gene. The CDR3 spans 14 residues. CDR3 sequence reads: CASSAGLGTDTQYF. CDR3 DNA sequence: TGTGCCAGCAGCGCTGGACTAGGGACAGATACGCAGTATTTT. Looking up the rest from reference TRBV5-6 and TRBJ2-3 gives the full variable domain: DAGVTQSPTHLIKTRGQQVTLRCSPKSGHDTVSWYQQALGQGPQFIFQYYEEEERQRGNFPDRFSGHQFPNYSSELNVNALLLGDSALYLCASSAGLGTDTQYFGPGTRLTVL.

The chain uses TRBV5-4 and TRBJ2-2; 7 bases align to TRBD2. The J segment lost 5 bases and the V segment lost 4 bases, leaving 8 bases of the junction unmatched. Germline loops: CDR1 SGHNT, CDR2 YYREEE (reference sequence). The CDR3 has 15 amino acids. CDR3 region: CASSRAGEYTGELFF. Here the CDR3 DNA reads TGTGCCAGCAGCCGGGCGGGAGAATATACCGGGGAGCTGTTTTTT.

The V and J genes are TRBV5-1 and TRBJ2-7; 11 bases line up with TRBD1. The length of the CDR3 is 15 residues. Per the germline V gene, CDR1 is SGHRS and CDR2 is YFSETQ. Trimming cost V 2 bases and J 4 bases; bases outside gene matches: 5. The DNA for the CDR3 is TGCGCCAGCAGCTTCCGGACAGGGGGCTCTTACGAGCAGTACTTC. It translates to CASSFRTGGSYEQYF.

The table lists this clone with a few counts. The CDR3 DNA is TGTGCCAGCGCTGACATTCCAGATACGCAGTATTTT. Its translation is CASADIPDTQYF. The chain joins TRBV18 to TRBJ2-3; D gene uncertain. This CDR3 has 12 residues. The germline V gene has CDR1 KGHSH and CDR2 LQKENI. V dropped 8 bases and J dropped 4 bases, with 10 bases sitting between them.

This sequence joins TRBV28 and TRBJ2-7; tentatively, D is TRBD2 (5 bases). Germline assignment: CDR1 MDHEN and CDR2 SYDVKM. V lost 1 base to trimming and J lost 1 base, with 11 bases between them. CDR3 length equals 15 residues. This chain's CDR3 is CASSLSRGTSYEQYF. CDR3 coding DNA: TGTGCCAGCAGTTTATCTCGGGGAACGTCCTACGAGCAGTACTTC.

A single count supports this clone. The V call is TRBV7-2, the J call TRBJ1-4; D call uncertain. Germline V gene lookup returns CDR1 SGHTA and CDR2 FQGNSA. This CDR3 is 14 amino acids long. The V gene lost 4 bases and the J gene lost 5 bases, with 11 bases spanning the gap. This CDR3 is CASSSGRGNEKLFF. DNA for the CDR3: TGTGCCAGCAGCTCCGGACGGGGAAATGAAAAACTGTTTTTT.

About this clone: An end of the junction does not agree with germline; a read error may underlie this. V is TRBV4-2 and J is TRBJ2-5, with 11 bases matching TRBD2. Per germline, CDR1 LGHNA and CDR2 YNFKEQ. This CDR3 has 17 amino acids. The CDR3 reads CASSKELAGGGTETQYF. DNA for the CDR3: TGTGCCAGCAGCAAAGAGCTAGCGGGAGGAGGGACGGAGACCCAGTACTTC.

V usage is TRBV19 and J usage is TRBJ2-1, with a possible D match to TRBD2 (5 bases). This CDR3 region has 13 residues. The V gene's germline CDR1 is LNHDA and CDR2 SQIVND (reference sequence). V lost 5 bases and J 5 bases, leaving 10 bases between the germline ends. The CDR3 nucleotides are TGTGCCAGTAGTGTGGAGGCCCACAATGAGCAGTTCTTC. Translation gives CASSVEAHNEQFF.

In the case of this clone: Other DNA sequences from this sample encode an identical CDR3 as well. The V gene is TRBV5-1, the J gene TRBJ2-3, with D maybe TRBD1 (6 bases). This CDR3 region has 15 residues. Trimming removed 2 bases at V and 0 bases at J, with 10 bases between. Looked up from germline, CDR1 is SGHRS and CDR2 is YFSETQ. CDR3 nucleotides: TGCGCCAGCAGCTTAGGGGGTCGTAGCACAGATACGCAGTATTTT. Its translation: CASSLGGRSTDTQYF.

The chain has TRBV28 and TRBJ1-5, with a possible D match to TRBD1 (6 bases). Deletions cut 10 bases from V and 0 bases from J, with 13 bases between. CDR1 and CDR2 (germline): MDHEN, SYDVKM. The CDR3 totals 14 residues. CDR3 in amino acids: CATGRGISNQPQHF. For the CDR3, the DNA is TGTGCCACCGGAAGGGGGATTAGCAATCAGCCCCAGCATTTT.

This chain joins TRBV5-4 and TRBJ2-7; the D is unclear. The V end lost 10 bases, the J end lost 2 bases, and 16 bases lay between the germline ends. Germline assignment: CDR1 SGHNT and CDR2 YYREEE (reference sequence). The CDR3 covers 13 residues. The CDR3 bases are TGTGCCGGCCAGATGAATACAGCCTACGAGCAGTACTTC. Translated, it gives CAGQMNTAYEQYF.

This clone has just one count. The CDR3 nucleotides are TGTGCCAGCCGGGCGGGAGAACATTATGAGCAGTTCTTC. Residues: CASRAGEHYEQFF. The rearrangement links TRBV7-8 to TRBJ2-1, with 7 bases fitting TRBD2. Germline CDR1 and CDR2: SGHVS and FQNEAQ. V shed 8 bases, J shed 8 bases, and the junction held 9 bases outside the gene matches. This CDR3 region has 13 residues.

This sequence joins TRBV25-1 and TRBJ1-1; no clear D gene. Germline assignment: CDR1 MGHDK and CDR2 SYGVNS. The CDR3 has 14 amino acids. The V gene lost 2 bases and the J gene lost 4 bases, with 11 bases spanning the gap. DNA for the CDR3: TGTGCCAGCAGTGAAACCTTGGAGGGCACTGAAGCTTTCTTT. Its protein product is CASSETLEGTEAFF.

The rearrangement joins TRBV14 to TRBJ2-1, with TRBD2 matching over 14 bases. The V segment lost 4 bases and the J segment 8 bases; nucleotides outside the gene matches: 4. The CDR3 has 15 residues. Germline V CDR1 and CDR2: SGHDN, FVKESK. The CDR3 DNA reads TGTGCCAGCAGCCCGGGGACTAGCGGGAGCTATGAGCAGTTCTTC. Amino acid sequence: CASSPGTSGSYEQFF.

This clone was detected only a few times. V usage is TRBV6-5 and J usage is TRBJ2-2; tentative D call: TRBD2 (6 bases). The CDR3 has 14 amino acids. Deletions cut 7 bases from V and 6 bases from J, with 15 bases between. Germline CDR1 is MNHEY and CDR2 is SVGAGI. CDR3 loop: CASNPGEHSGELFF. In nucleotides, the CDR3 is TGTGCCAGCAACCCGGGGGAACATTCCGGGGAGCTGTTTTTT.

This sequence joins TRBV10-3 and TRBJ2-5, with D maybe TRBD1 (6 bases). CDR1 and CDR2 from the germline V gene are ENHRY and SYGVKD. This CDR3 is built from 16 residues. V was pared by 3 bases and J by 1 base, with 15 bases between. CDR3 region: CAISDGGQRIQETQYF. The CDR3 bases are TGTGCCATCAGTGACGGTGGACAGAGGATCCAAGAGACCCAGTACTTC.

The V and J genes are TRBV6-5 and TRBJ2-6, with a tentative D call TRBD1 (6 bases). The CDR3 is 14 amino acids. Germline CDR1 MNHEY, CDR2 SVGAGI. V shed 9 bases and J shed 2 bases, with 11 bases lying between them. The DNA of the CDR3 is TGTGCCAGTAAGGGGGAAGCTGGGGCCAACGTCCTGACTTTC. It translates to CASKGEAGANVLTF.

The V and J genes are TRBV27 and TRBJ2-7; no firm D call. Germline CDR1 MNHEY, CDR2 SMNVEV (reference sequence). Trimming removed 6 bases at V and 2 bases at J, with 14 bases between. The CDR3 extends over 14 amino acids. For the CDR3, the DNA is TGTGCCAGCAGGGCTGTAGGCGGTACCTACGAGCAGTACTTC. This sequence encodes CASRAVGGTYEQYF.

The V gene is TRBV28, the J gene TRBJ2-4, with a possible D match to TRBD1 (6 bases). Germline V gives CDR1 MDHEN, CDR2 SYDVKM. This CDR3 comprises 14 residues. The V gene lost 6 bases and the J gene lost 1 base, with 10 bases spanning the gap. DNA for the CDR3: TGTGCCAGCAGCAACAGGGATGCCAAAAACATTCAGTACTTC. Protein product: CASSNRDAKNIQYF. Full variable domain (remainder filled in from reference TRBV28 and TRBJ2-4): DVKVTQSSRYLVKRTGEKVFLECVQDMDHENMFWYRQDPGLGLRLIYFSYDVKMKEKGDIPEGYSVSREKKERFSLILESASTNQTSMYLCASSNRDAKNIQYFGAGTRLSVL.

The chain combines TRBV6-4 with TRBJ2-1; D remains ambiguous. CDR3 length: 13 amino acids. CDR1 and CDR2 from the germline V gene are MRHNA and SNTAGT. V gave up 0 bases and J gave up 8 bases, with 8 bases separating them. For the CDR3, the DNA is TGTGCCAGCAGTGACTCGAACTTTGATGAGCAGTTCTTC. Translation gives CASSDSNFDEQFF.

The rearrangement joins TRBV9 to TRBJ2-3; D call uncertain. V dropped 3 bases and J dropped 6 bases, with 11 bases sitting between them. Germline V gene lookup returns CDR1 SGDLS and CDR2 YYNGEE. This CDR3 has 13 residues. The CDR3 is CASSDPGFDTQYF. In DNA, the CDR3 is TGTGCCAGCAGCGATCCCGGGTTCGATACGCAGTATTTT.

V and J are TRBV19 and TRBJ1-5, with a weak D call TRBD1 (6 bases). Per germline, CDR1 LNHDA and CDR2 SQIVND (reference sequence). V lost 2 bases, J lost 3 bases, and 11 bases lay in between. The CDR3 consists of 15 residues. CDR3 DNA: TGTGCCAGTAGTATAATTGGGACAAACAATCAGCCCCAGCATTTT. Protein: CASSIIGTNNQPQHF.

For the CDR3, the DNA is TGTGCCTGGAAAAGCGGGAGGGCCGGGAATGAGCAGTTCTTC. Its translation is CAWKSGRAGNEQFF. The V call is TRBV30, the J call TRBJ2-1; 10 nucleotides agree with TRBD2. V was pared by 4 bases and J by 7 bases, with 7 bases of the junction left unmatched. The germline gives CDR1 GTSNPN, CDR2 SVGIG (reference sequence). This CDR3 contains 14 residues. The whole variable domain, remainder taken from reference TRBV30 and TRBJ2-1, is SQTIHQWPATLVQPVGSPLSLECTVEGTSNPNLYWYRQAAGRGLQLLFYSVGIGQISSEVPQNLSASRPQDRQFILSSKKLLLSDSGFYLCAWKSGRAGNEQFFGPGTRLTVL.

V and J are TRBV19 and TRBJ1-2; D is possibly TRBD1 (6 bases). Trimming shortened V by 3 bases and J by 8 bases, and 10 bases separated the two germline ends. The CDR3 extends over 12 amino acids. In germline, CDR1 is LNHDA, CDR2 SQIVND (reference sequence). DNA of the CDR3: TGTGCCAGTAGTATCCAAGGGGGAGGCTACACCTTC. Encoded protein: CASSIQGGGYTF.